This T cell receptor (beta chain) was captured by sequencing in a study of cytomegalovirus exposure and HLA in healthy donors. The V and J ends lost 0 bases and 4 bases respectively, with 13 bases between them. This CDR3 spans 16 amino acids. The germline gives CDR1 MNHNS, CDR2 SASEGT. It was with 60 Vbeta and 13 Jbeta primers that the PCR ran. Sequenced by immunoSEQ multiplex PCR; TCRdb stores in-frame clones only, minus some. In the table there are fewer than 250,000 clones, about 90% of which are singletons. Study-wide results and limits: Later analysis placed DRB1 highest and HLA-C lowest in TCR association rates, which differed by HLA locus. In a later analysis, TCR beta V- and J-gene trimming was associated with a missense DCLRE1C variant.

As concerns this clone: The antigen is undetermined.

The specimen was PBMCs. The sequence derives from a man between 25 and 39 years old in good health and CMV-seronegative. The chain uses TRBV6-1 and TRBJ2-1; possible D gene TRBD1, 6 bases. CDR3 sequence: CASSEALPQGYNEQFF. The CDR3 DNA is TGTGCCAGCAGTGAAGCGCTTCCTCAGGGGTACAATGAGCAGTTCTTC.